The 7 T cell receptor beta chains below come from one sample, sequenced in a study of early T cells in non-severe SARS-CoV-2 infection. TCRdb re-derived calls from the 5' RACE reads in MiXCR, one entry per CDR3 protein. The profile shows approximately 110,000 distinct CDR3 sequences, 15% of them singletons. Specimen: whole blood. The receptors derive from an adult who was a healthcare worker with PCR-confirmed SARS-CoV-2 infection or an uninfected control (not recorded which).

This clonotype was seen a handful of times. V is TRBV30 and J is TRBJ2-7; unclear D gene. Trimming left V 2 bases short and J 0 bases short, with 8 bases between. The CDR3 totals 13 residues. The germline CDR1 and CDR2 sequences are GTSNPN and SVGIG (reference sequence). This CDR3 is CAWSLGASYEQYF. Written as DNA, the CDR3 is TGTGCCTGGAGTCTAGGTGCCTCCTACGAGCAGTACTTC.

This clonotype was observed a handful of times. J is TRBJ1-5 and V is TRBV3-1; D gene uncertain. Germline V gene sequence: CDR1 LGHDT, CDR2 YNNKEL (reference sequence). V was pared by 2 bases and J by 5 bases, with 7 bases between. There are 13 residues in the CDR3. The CDR3 DNA is TGTGCCAGCAGCCAAACGACGGATCAGCCCCAGCATTTT. Translating it yields CASSQTTDQPQHF.

In its sample, this clonotype was seen a few times. In DNA form, the CDR3 reads TGTGCCAGCAGCTTAGGTAGCATGAACACTGAAGCTTTCTTT. Protein: CASSLGSMNTEAFF. V is TRBV11-2 and J is TRBJ1-1; D unclear. Trimming cost V 1 base and J 0 bases, with 6 bases left between them. The CDR3 runs to 14 residues. CDR1 and CDR2 from the germline V gene are SGHAT and FQNNGV.

The chain carries TRBV10-3 and TRBJ2-3; 7 bases line up with TRBD2. Losses at the gene ends were 10 bases for V and 2 bases for J; bases not matched to a gene: 6. CDR1 is ENHRY, CDR2 SYGVKD, per germline. This CDR3 is 13 amino acids long. As DNA, the CDR3 is TGTGCCAGCTGGGACTATAACACAGATACGCAGTATTTT. This translates into CASWDYNTDTQYF.

This clonotype appeared a few times. The chain carries TRBV12-3 or TRBV12-4 and TRBJ1-6; D call uncertain. This CDR3 contains 15 residues. Between the trimmed V and J ends, which lost 6 bases and 0 bases, there was a span of 9 bases. The CDR3 sequence is CASRGGDSYNSPLHF. The CDR3 nucleotides read TGTGCCAGCAGGGGTGGCGACTCCTATAATTCACCCCTCCACTTT.

The chain carries TRBV3-1 and TRBJ2-1; the match to TRBD1 covers 10 bases. The J segment lost 2 bases and the V segment lost 3 bases, leaving 1 base of the junction unmatched. The CDR3 covers 15 residues. Germline V gene sequence: CDR1 LGHDT, CDR2 YNNKEL (reference sequence). CDR3 in amino acids: CASSQGTGAYNEQFF. CDR3 coding DNA: TGTGCCAGCAGCCAGGGGACAGGGGCCTACAATGAGCAGTTCTTC.

This clonotype was observed many times. The chain uses TRBV9 and TRBJ2-3; 8 bases fit TRBD2. Germline V CDR1 and CDR2: SGDLS, YYNGEE. This CDR3 contains 15 residues. The ends lost 0 bases at V and 4 bases at J; junction bases unmatched: 4. The CDR3 sequence is CASSVAGGRADTQYF. CDR3 DNA: TGTGCCAGCAGCGTAGCGGGGGGGCGCGCAGATACGCAGTATTTT.